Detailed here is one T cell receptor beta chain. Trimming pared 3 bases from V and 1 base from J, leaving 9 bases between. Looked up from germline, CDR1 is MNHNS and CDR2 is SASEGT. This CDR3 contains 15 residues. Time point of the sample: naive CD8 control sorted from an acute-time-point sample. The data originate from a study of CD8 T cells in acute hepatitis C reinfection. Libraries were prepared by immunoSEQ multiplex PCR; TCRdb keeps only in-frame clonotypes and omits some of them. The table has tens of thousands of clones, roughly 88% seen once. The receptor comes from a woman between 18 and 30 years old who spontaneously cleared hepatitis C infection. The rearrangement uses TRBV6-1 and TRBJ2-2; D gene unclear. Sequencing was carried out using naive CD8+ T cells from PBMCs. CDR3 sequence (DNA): TGTGCCAGCAGTGACCCCGCTATGAACACCGGGGAGCTGTTTTTT. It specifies CASSDPAMNTGELFF.